The TCR beta chain under discussion was sequenced for a study of blood T cell repertoires in COVID-19. Study-level background: Some COVID-19 samples were acute and others convalescent; all came from the United States, Italy and Spain. PBMCs, B-cell-depleted T cells, or T cells were the source of the cDNA or gDNA that made up the material.

In the original analysis: Amplification with reference gene primers provided the estimates of nucleated cell counts. Clones were sequenced by immunoSEQ multiplex PCR, and TCRdb holds only the in-frame ones, with some missing. The V and J calls and clone size are taken from that table; D and trimming were inferred from the DNA. In the table there are under 12,000 clones, 88% of which are singletons. The V segment lost 4 bases and the J segment 5 bases; nucleotides outside the gene matches: 17. Germline CDR1 WNHNN, CDR2 SYGVQD (reference sequence). The CDR3 is 19 amino acids. The source of this sequence is a human donor in a cohort sampled during active COVID-19. Sequencing used peripheral blood. This chain links TRBV10-1 with TRBJ2-1; TRBD2 agrees at 10 bases. The CDR3 DNA is TGCGCCAGCAGTGGCAGTGGACTAGCGGAAGAGGAAGGGGACAATGAGCAGTTCTTC. As protein: CASSGSGLAEEEGDNEQFF.